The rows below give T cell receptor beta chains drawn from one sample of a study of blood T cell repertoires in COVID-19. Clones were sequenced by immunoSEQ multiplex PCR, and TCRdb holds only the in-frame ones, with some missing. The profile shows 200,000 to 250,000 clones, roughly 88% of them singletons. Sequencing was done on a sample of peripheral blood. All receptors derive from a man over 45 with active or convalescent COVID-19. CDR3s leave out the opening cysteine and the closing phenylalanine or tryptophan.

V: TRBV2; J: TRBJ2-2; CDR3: ASSAPGHRTGELF
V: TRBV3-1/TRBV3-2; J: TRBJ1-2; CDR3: ASSQAEYYGYT
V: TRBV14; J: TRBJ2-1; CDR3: ASSPRRTSGNKNEQF
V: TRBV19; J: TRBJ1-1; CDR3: ASIRGGYNTEAF
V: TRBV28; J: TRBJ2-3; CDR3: ASFSIAGGTDTQY
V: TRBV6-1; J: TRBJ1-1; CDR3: ASSEGWRPEAF
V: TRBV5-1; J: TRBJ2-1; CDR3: ASSLGGQGRLDNEQF
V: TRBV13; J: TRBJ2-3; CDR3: ASSLLGRLRVGTQY
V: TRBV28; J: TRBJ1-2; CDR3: ASMGLGRSYGYT
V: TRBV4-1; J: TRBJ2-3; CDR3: ASSQVGFSTDTQY
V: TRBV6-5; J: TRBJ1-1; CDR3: ASAQGANTEAF
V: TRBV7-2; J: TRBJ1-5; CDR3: ASSLATGPYSNQPQH
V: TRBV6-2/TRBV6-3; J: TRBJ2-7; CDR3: ASSYSRTYEQY
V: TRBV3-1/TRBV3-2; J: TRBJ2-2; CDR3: ASRQGLASGELF
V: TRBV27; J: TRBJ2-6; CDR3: ASSLSGTGMSNVLT
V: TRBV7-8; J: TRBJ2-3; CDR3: ASSSRTSGGAGRADTQY
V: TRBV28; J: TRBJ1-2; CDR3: ASSFRGYGYT
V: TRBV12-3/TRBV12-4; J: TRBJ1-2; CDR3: ASSLWPGVYT
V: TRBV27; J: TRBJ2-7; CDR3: ASSLSGLADYEQY
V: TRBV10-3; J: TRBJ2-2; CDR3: ATGAGTGGTGELF
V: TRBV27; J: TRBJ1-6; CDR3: ASSRQGVWSPLH
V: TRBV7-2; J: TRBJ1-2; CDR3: ASSLVGQGYAYT
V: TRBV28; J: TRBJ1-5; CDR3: ASSLLQENQPQH
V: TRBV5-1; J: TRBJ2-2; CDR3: ASSSGAGEAGELF
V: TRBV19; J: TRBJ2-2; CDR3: ASSLKGLAGFTGELF
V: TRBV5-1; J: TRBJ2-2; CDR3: ASSLGIDRAGELF
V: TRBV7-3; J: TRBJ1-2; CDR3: ASSQGGNYGYT
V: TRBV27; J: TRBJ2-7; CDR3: ASSKTGVRSYEQY
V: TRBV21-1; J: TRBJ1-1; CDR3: ASSPTGGVMNTEAF
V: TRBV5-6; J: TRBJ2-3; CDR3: ASSSGQRGSDTQY
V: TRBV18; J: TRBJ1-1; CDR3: ASRQDVNTEAF
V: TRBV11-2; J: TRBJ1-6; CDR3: ASSLVGGRIDSPLH
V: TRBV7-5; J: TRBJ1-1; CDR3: VRSSCVGEPRDTEAF
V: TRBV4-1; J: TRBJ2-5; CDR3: ASSQEGAGGYQETQY
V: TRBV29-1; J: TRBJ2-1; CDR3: SVEPGQGAYNEQF
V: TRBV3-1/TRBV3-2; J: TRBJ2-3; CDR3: ASSLIRGGSGQY
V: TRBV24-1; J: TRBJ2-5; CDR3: ATSDSGTGAPETQY
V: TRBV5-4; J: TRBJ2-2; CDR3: ASSGRITGELF
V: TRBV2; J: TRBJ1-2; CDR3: ASRLTGYGYT
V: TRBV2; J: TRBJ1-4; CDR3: ASSTGTGYFSWNEKLF
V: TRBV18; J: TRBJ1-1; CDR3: ASSLGLINTEAF
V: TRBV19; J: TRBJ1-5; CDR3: ASSMGTGISQPQH
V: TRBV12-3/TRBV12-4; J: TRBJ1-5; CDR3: ASQAGGNQPQH
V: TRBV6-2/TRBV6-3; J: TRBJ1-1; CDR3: ASSYSGGGQKAF
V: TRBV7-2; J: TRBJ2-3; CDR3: ASSWGPGRGTDTQY
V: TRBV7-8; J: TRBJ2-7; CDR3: ASSLGLAGGPIPYEQY
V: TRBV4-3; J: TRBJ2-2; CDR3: ASSQEVGATNTGELF
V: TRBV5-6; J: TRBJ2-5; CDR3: ASSPAGGYETQY
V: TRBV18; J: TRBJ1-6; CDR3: ASSPQEQNNNSPLH
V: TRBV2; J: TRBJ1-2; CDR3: ASTPTGGDGYT
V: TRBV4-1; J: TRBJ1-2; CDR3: ASSPDSRVGYGYT
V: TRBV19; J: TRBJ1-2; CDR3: ASSRDNYGYT
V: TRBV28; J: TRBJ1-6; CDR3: ASSTRGNNSPLH